The clone carrying this T cell receptor beta chain was recorded a few times. Its antigen is unidentified. CDR3 length: 13 amino acids. Germline V gene lookup returns CDR1 DFQATT and CDR2 SNEGSKA (reference sequence). V lost 6 bases and J lost 3, with 14 bases in between. The data were obtained in a study of response to subunit inactivated influenza vaccine. TCRdb re-derived calls from the RT-PCR reads in MiXCR, one entry per CDR3 protein. The data hold over 450,000 distinct CDR3 sequences, with 10% to 15% observed a single time. Study findings and constraints: Few additional T cells are recruited per seasonal influenza vaccination, authors suggested.

The source is a man over 45 who received an inactivated influenza vaccine. Sample: PBMCs from blood, taken about 6 weeks after vaccination. The chain couples TRBV20-1 to TRBJ2-5, with D perhaps TRBD1 (5 bases). The DNA for the CDR3 is TGCAGTGCCTTAAGACCGACAGAAGAGACCCAGTACTTC. Its protein product is CSALRPTEETQYF.